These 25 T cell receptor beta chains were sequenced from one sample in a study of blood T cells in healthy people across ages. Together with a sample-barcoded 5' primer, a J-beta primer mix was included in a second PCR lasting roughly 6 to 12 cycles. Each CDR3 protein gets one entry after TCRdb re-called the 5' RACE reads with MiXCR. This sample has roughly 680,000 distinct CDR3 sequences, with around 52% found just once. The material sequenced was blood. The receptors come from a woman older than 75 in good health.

CDR3 nucleotides: TGCGCCAGCAGCCAAGTTGTTGCGGCGGGCTCCTACAATGAGCAGTACTTC. It codes for CASSQVVAAGSYNEQYF. This chain connects TRBV4-3 to TRBJ2-1, with D perhaps matching TRBD2 (5 bases). With the DNA end fitting TRBJ2-7 better, the J assignment may be wrong. This CDR3 has 17 amino acids. The germline gives CDR1 LGHNA, CDR2 YSLEER.

The CDR3 sequence: CASSQDWVQGARGFSYGYTF. CDR3 DNA sequence: TGTGCCAGCAGCCAAGATTGGGTACAGGGGGCGCGAGGATTTAGCTATGGCTACACCTTC. This chain joins TRBV3-1 and TRBJ1-2, with TRBD1 matching over 9 bases. The CDR3 is 20 residues long. Per germline, CDR1 LGHDT and CDR2 YNNKEL (reference sequence). V lost 0 bases to trimming and J lost 4 bases; unmatched junction nucleotides: 18.

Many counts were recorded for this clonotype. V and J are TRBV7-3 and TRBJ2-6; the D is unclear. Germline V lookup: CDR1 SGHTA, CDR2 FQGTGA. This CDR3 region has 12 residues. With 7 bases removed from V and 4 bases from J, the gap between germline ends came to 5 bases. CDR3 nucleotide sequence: TGTGCCAGCACGGAAGGGGCCAACGTCCTGACTTTC. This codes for CASTEGANVLTF.

The CDR3 DNA sequence: TGTGCCAGCAGTGAGTATAGCGGGAGGCTCGACGAGCAGTACTTC. Its translation is CASSEYSGRLDEQYF. The chain recombines TRBV2 with TRBJ2-7; 10 nucleotides align to TRBD2. This CDR3 is 15 amino acids long. V lost 3 bases and J lost 5; bases outside the gene matches: 7. The germline gives CDR1 SNHLY, CDR2 FYNNEI.

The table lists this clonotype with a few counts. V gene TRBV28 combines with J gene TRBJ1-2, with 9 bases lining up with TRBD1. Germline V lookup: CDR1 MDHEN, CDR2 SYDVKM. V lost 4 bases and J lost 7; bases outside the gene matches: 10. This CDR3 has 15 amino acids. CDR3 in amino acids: CASSSGTGFRRGYTF. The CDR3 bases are TGTGCCAGCAGTTCCGGGACAGGGTTTCGTCGTGGCTACACCTTC.

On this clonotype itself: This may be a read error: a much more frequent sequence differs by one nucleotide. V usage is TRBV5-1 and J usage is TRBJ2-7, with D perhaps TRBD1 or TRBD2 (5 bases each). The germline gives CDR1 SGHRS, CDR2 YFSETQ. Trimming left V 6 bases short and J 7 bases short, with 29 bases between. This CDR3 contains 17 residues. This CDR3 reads CASTVLGDPGSYNEQYF. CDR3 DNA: TGCGCCAGCACAGTCCTGGGGGATCCGGGCTCCTACAATGAGCAGTACTTC.

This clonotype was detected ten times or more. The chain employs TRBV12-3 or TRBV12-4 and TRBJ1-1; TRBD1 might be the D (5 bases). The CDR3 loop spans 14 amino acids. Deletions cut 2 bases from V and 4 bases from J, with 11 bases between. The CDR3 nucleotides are TGTGCCAGCAGTTTATCGCGGGGACTCACTGAAGCTTTCTTT. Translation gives CASSLSRGLTEAFF.

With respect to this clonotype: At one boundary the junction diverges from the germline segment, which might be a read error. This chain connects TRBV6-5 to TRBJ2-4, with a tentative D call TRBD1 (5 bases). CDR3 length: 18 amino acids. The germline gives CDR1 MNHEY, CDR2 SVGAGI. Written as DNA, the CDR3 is TGTGCCAGCAGTTACTCGAATTTAATATCAGGACATAGTAACATTCTGTACTTC. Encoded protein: CASSYSNLISGHSNILYF.

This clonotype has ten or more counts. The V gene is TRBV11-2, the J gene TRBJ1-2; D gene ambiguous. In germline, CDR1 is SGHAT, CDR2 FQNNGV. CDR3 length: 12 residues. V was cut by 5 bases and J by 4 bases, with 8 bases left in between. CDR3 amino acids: CASSLRFYGYTF. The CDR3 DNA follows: TGTGCCAGCAGCCTACGATTCTATGGCTACACCTTC.

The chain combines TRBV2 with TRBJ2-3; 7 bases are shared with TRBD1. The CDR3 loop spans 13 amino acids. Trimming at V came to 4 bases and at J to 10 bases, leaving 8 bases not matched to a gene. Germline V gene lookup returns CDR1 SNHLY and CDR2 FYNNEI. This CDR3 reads CASSVTGNYAQYF. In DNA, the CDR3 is TGTGCCAGCAGTGTGACAGGGAATTATGCGCAGTATTTT.

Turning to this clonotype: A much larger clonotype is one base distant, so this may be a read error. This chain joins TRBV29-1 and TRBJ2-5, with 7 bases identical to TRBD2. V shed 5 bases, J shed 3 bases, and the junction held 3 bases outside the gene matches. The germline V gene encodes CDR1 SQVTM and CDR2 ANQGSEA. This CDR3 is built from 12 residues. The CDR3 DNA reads TGCAGCGTTTGGGGGGGGGAAGAGACCCAGTACTTC. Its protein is CSVWGGEETQYF.

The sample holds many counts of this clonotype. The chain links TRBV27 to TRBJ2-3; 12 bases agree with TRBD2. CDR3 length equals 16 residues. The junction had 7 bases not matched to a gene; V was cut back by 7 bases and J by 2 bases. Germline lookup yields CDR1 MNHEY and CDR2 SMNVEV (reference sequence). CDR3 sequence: CASIPLAGGPTDTQYF. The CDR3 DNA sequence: TGTGCCAGCATCCCCCTAGCGGGGGGGCCCACAGATACGCAGTATTTT.

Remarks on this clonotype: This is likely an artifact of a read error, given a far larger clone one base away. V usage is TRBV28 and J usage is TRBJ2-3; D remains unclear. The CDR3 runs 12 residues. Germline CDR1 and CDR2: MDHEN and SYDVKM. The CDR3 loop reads CTSSLDPDTQYF. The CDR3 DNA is TGTACCAGCAGTTTAGACCCGGATACGCAGTATTTT.

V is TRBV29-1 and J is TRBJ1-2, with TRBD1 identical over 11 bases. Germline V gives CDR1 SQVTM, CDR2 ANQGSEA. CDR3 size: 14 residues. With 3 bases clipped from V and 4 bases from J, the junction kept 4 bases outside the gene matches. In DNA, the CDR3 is TGCAGCGTTGAGGGGACAGGGGGGATCTATGGCTACACCTTC. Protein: CSVEGTGGIYGYTF.

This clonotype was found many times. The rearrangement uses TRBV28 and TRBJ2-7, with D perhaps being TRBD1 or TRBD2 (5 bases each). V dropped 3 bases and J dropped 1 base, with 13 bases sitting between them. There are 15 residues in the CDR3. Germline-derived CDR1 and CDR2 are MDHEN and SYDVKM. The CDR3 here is CASSLGPTLSYEQYF. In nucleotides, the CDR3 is TGTGCCAGCAGTTTGGGACCGACTCTTTCCTACGAGCAGTACTTC.

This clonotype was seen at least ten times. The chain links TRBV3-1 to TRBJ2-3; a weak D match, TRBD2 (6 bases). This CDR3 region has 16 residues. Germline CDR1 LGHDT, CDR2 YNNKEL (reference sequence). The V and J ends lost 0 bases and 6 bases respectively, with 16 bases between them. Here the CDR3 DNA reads TGTGCCAGCAGCCAAGATAAAGCTAGCGTGGGTGATACGCAGTATTTT. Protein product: CASSQDKASVGDTQYF.

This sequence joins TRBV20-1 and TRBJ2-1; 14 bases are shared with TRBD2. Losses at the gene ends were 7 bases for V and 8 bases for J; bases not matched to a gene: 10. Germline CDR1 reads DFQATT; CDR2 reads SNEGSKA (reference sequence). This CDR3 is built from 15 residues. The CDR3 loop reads CSVPTGTSGSYEQFF. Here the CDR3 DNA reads TGCAGTGTCCCCACCGGGACTAGCGGGAGCTATGAGCAGTTCTTC.

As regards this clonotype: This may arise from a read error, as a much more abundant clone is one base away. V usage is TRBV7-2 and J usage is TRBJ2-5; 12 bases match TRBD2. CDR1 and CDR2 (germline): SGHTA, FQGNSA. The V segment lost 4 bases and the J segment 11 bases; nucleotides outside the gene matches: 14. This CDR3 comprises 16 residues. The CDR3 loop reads CASSSRLAGVWDEQYF. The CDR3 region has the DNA TGTGCCAGCAGCTCGAGACTAGCGGGAGTATGGGATGAGCAGTACTTC.

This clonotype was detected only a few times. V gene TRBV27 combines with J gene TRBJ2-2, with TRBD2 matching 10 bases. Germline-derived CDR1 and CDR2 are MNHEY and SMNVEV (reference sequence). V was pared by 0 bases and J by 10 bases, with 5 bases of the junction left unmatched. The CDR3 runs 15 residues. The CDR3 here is CASSLSVLAGEELFF. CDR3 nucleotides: TGTGCCAGCAGTTTATCGGTGCTAGCGGGGGAGGAGCTGTTTTTT.

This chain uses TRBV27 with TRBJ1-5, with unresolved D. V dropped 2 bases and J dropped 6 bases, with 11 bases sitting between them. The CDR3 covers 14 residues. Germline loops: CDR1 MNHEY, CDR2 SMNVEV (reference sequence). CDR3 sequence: CASSLGVGSQPQHF. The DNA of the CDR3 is TGTGCCAGCAGTTTAGGGGTAGGGAGTCAGCCCCAGCATTTT.

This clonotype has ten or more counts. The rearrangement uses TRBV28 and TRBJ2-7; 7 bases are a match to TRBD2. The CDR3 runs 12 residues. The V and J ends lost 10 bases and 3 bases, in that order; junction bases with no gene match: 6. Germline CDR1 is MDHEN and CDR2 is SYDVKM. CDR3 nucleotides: TGTGCCATCCGCGGGAGCGGCTACGAGCAGTACTTC. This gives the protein CAIRGSGYEQYF. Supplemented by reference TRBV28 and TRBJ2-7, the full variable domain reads DVKVTQSSRYLVKRTGEKVFLECVQDMDHENMFWYRQDPGLGLRLIYFSYDVKMKEKGDIPEGYSVSREKKERFSLILESASTNQTSMYLCAIRGSGYEQYFGPGTRLTVT.

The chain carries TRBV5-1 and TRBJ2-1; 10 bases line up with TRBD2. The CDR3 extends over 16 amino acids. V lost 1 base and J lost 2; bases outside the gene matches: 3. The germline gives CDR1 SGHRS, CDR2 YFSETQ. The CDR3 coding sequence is TGCGCCAGCAGCTTGAACCTAGCGGGAGCCTACAATGAGCAGTTCTTC. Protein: CASSLNLAGAYNEQFF.

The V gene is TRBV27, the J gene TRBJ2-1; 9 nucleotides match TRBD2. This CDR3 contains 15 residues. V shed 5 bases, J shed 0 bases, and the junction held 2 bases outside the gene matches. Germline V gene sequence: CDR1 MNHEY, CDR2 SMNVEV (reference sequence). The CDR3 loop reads CASSISGGSYNEQFF. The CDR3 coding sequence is TGTGCCAGCAGTATTAGCGGGGGCTCCTACAATGAGCAGTTCTTC.

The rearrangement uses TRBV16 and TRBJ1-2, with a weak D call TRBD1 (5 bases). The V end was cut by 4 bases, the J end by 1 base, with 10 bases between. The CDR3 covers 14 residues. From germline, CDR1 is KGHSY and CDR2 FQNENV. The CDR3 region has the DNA TGTGCCAGCAGCCCTCCAGGGATTAACTATGGCTACACCTTC. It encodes CASSPPGINYGYTF.

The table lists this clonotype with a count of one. The CDR3 reads CASCLSVTAGQNEQFF. DNA for the CDR3: TGTGCCAGCTGTCTCTCCGTCACAGCGGGACAAAATGAGCAGTTCTTC. V usage is TRBV12-3 or TRBV12-4 and J usage is TRBJ2-1, with D perhaps TRBD2 (7 bases). The CDR3 extends over 16 amino acids. Between the trimmed V and J ends, which lost 8 bases and 7 bases, there was a span of 24 bases.